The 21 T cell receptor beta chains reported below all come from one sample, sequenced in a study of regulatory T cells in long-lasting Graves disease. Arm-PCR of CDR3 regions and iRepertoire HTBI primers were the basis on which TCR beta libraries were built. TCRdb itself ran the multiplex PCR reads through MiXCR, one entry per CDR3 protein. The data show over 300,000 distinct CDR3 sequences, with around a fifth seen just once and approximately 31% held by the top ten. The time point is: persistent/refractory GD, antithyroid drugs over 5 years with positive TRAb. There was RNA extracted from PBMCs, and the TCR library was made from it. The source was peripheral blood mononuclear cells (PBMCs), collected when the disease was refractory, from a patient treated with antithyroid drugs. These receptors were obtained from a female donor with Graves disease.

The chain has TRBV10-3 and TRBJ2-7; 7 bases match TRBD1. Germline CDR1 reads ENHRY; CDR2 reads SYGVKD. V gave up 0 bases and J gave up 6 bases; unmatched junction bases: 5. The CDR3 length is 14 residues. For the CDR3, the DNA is TGTGCCATCAGTGAGTCGTCGGCAGGGGGCGAGCAGTACTTC. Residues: CAISESSAGGEQYF.

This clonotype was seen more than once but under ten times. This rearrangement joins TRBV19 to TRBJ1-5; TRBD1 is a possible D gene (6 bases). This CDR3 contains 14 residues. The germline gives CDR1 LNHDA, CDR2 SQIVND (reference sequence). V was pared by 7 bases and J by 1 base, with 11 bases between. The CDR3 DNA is TGTGCCAGTACCTCGGGACACAGCAATCAGCCCCAGCATTTT. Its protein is CASTSGHSNQPQHF.

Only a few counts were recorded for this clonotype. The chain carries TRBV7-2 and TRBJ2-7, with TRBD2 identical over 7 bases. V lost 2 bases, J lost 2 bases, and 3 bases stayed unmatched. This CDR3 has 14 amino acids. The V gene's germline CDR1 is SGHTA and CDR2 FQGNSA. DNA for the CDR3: TGTGCCAGCAGCTTAAAGCTAGCGGCCTACGAGCAGTACTTC. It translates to CASSLKLAAYEQYF.

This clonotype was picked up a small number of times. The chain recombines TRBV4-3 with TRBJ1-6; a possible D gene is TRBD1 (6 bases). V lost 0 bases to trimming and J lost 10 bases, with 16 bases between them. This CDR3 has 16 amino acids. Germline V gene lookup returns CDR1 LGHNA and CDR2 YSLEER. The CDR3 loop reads CASSQDYAGDESPLHF. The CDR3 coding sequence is TGCGCCAGCAGCCAAGATTATGCAGGGGACGAGTCACCCCTCCACTTT.

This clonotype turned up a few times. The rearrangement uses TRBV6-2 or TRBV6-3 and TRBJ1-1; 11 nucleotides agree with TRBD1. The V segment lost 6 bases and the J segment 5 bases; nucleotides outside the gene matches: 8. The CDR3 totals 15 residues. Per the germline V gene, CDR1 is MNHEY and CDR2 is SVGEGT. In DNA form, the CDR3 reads TGTGCCAGCAGACACGGGACAGGGGGTATTACTGAAGCTTTCTTT. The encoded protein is CASRHGTGGITEAFF.

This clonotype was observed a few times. The CDR3 is CASSLSRATYEQYF. The CDR3, as DNA: TGTGCCAGCAGCTTGTCTAGGGCGACCTACGAGCAGTACTTC. The genes are TRBV5-5 and TRBJ2-7, with D hard to call. V dropped 1 base and J dropped 2 bases, with 10 bases sitting between them. Germline V gene data show CDR1 as SGHKS and CDR2 as YYEKEE (reference sequence). There are 14 residues in the CDR3.

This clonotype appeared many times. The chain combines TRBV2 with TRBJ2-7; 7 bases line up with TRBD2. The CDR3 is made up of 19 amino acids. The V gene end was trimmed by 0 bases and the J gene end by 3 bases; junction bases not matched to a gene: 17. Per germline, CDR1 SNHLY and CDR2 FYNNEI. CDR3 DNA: TGTGCCAGCAGTGAAGCGCTTCGAGAGCGCGGGAGTAACAGCTACGAGCAGTACTTC. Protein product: CASSEALRERGSNSYEQYF.

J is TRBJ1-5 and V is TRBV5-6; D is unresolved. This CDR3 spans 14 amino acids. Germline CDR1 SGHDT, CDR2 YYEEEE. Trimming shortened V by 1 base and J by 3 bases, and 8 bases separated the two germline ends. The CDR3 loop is CASSLWQINQPQHF. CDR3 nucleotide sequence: TGTGCCAGCAGCTTGTGGCAGATCAATCAGCCCCAGCATTTT.

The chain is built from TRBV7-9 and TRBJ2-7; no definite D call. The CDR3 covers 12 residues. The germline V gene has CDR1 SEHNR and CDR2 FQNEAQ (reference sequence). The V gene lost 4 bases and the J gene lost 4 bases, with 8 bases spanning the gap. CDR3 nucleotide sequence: TGTGCCAGCAGCTCAAGTGTATACGAGCAGTACTTC. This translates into CASSSSVYEQYF. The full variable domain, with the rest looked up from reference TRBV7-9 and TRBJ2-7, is DTGVSQNPRHKITKRGQNVTFRCDPISEHNRLYWYRQTLGQGPEFLTYFQNEAQLEKSRLLSDRFSAERPKGSFSTLEIQRTEQGDSAMYLCASSSSVYEQYFGPGTRLTVT.

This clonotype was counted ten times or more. The CDR3 DNA reads TGTGCCAGCAGTTTAGCCAGTGGCTACGAGCAGTACTTC. As protein: CASSLASGYEQYF. The rearrangement joins TRBV28 to TRBJ2-7; no reliable D call. Germline CDR1 reads MDHEN; CDR2 reads SYDVKM. This CDR3 has 13 residues. The V end was cut by 2 bases, the J end by 3 bases, with 8 bases between.

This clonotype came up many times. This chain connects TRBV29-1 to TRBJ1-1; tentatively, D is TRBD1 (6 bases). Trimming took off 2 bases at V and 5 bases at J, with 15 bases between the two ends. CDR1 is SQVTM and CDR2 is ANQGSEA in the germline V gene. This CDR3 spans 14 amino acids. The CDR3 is CSVEYGGARTEAFF. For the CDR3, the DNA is TGCAGCGTTGAATACGGGGGGGCGCGTACTGAAGCTTTCTTT.

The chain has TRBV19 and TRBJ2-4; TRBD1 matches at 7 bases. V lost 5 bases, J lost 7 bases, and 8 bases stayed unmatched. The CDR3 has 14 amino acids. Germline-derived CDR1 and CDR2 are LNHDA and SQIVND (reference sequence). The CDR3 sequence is CASSGTVLLNIQYF. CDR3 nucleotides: TGTGCCAGTAGTGGGACAGTTTTACTCAACATTCAGTACTTC.

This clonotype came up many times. The CDR3 DNA is TGTGCCAGCAGCGTGGAAGGGGGCGGCTACACCTTC. Amino acid sequence: CASSVEGGGYTF. The chain recombines TRBV9 with TRBJ1-2, with 7 bases aligning to TRBD1. Per the germline V gene, CDR1 is SGDLS and CDR2 is YYNGEE. The CDR3 consists of 12 residues. The trim removed 2 bases at V and 8 bases at J, leaving 3 bases unmatched. The full variable domain, with the rest looked up from reference TRBV9 and TRBJ1-2, is DSGVTQTPKHLITATGQRVTLRCSPRSGDLSVYWYQQSLDQGLQFLIQYYNGEERAKGNILERFSAQQFPDLHSELNLSSLELGDSALYFCASSVEGGGYTFGSGTRLTVV.

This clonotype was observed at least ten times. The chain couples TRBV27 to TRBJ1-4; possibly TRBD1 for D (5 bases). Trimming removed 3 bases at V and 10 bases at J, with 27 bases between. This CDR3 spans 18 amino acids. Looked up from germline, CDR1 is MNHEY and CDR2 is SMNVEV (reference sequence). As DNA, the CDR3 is TGTGCCAGCAGTTTCGTCGAATTACCGGGATCCGGGGGGTTAAAACTGTTTTTT. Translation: CASSFVELPGSGGLKLFF.

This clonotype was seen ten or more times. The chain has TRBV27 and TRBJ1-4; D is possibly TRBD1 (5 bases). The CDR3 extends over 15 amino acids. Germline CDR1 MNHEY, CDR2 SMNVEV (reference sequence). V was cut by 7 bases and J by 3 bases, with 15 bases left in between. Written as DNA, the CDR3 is TGTGCCAGCACCACGACGGGGGGGGCTAATGAAAAACTGTTTTTT. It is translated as CASTTTGGANEKLFF. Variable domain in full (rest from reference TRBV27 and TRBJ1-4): EAQVTQNPRYLITVTGKKLTVTCSQNMNHEYMSWYRQDPGLGLRQIYYSMNVEVTDKGDVPEGYKVSRKEKRNFPLILESPSPNQTSLYFCASTTTGGANEKLFFGSGTQLSVL.

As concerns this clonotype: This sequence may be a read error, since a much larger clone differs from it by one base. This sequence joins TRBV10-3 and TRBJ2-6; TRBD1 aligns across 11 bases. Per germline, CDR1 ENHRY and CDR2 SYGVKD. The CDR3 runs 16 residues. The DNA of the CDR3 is TGTACCATCAGTGCGGGACAGGGGGCTGGGGCCAACGTCCTGACTTTC. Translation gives CTISAGQGAGANVLTF.

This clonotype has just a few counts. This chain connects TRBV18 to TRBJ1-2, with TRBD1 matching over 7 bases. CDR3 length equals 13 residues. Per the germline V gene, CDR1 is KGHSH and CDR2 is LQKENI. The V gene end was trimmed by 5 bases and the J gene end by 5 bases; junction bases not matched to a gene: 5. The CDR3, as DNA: TGTGCCAGCTCAACCGGGACAGAGTATGGCTACACCTTC. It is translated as CASSTGTEYGYTF.

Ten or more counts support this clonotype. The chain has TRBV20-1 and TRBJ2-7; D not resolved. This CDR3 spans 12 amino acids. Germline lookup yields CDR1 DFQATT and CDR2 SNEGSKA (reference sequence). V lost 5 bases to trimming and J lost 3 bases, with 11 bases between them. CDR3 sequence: CSAFGRNYEQYF. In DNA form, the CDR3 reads TGCAGTGCTTTTGGACGGAACTACGAGCAGTACTTC.

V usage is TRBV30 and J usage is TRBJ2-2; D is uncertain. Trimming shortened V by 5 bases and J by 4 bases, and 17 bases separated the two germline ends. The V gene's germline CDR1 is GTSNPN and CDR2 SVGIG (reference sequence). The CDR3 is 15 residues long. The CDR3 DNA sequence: TGTGCCTGGGCGTTTGGGCATTCACCCACCGGGGAGCTGTTTTTT. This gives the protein CAWAFGHSPTGELFF.

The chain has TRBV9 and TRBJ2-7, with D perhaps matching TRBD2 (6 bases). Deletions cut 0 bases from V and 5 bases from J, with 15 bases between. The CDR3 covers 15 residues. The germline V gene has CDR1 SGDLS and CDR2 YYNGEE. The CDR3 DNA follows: TGTGCCAGCAGCGTAGAGGTACTAGCTTCCAACGAGCAGTACTTC. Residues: CASSVEVLASNEQYF.

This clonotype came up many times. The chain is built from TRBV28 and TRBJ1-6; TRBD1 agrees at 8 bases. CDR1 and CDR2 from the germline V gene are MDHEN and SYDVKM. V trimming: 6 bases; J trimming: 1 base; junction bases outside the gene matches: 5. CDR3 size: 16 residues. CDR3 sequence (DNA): TGTGCCAGCAGAATCGACAGGGGATCCTATAATTCACCCCTCCACTTT. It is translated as CASRIDRGSYNSPLHF.